Listed here is a single TCR beta chain. Its antigen is not known. Trimming took off 5 bases at V and 1 base at J, with 9 bases between the two ends. The CDR3 has 13 amino acids. The source of the sample is a study of T cell repertoires in cytomegalovirus infection. Study overall: Public TCR beta signatures marked donors with CMV infection and the matching HLA. Whole-study findings and limits: Summed public TCR beta family frequency identified CMV carriers bearing the relevant HLA. Clonotype analysis showed dominance of the ex vivo response by HLA-C-restricted CMV-specific TCR beta clonotypes.

One entry per CDR3 protein, called by TCRdb with MiXCR from the reads. The sample shows fewer than 350,000 distinct CDR3 sequences, 17% of them seen only once. The receptor was isolated from a human donor in good health (CMV status not recorded). Some clones in this sample may be carry-over from other donors' samples. The sequencing input was PBMCs. The J gene is TRBJ2-7, the V gene TRBV12-3 or TRBV12-4; TRBD2 might be the D (6 bases). The CDR3 DNA reads as TGTGCCAGCAGTCCGGGAGTATCCTACGAGCAGTACTTC. This codes for CASSPGVSYEQYF.